Only a few counts were recorded for the clone carrying this T cell receptor beta chain. Primers used in a second PCR of roughly 7 to 12 cycles were a sample-barcoded 5' primer and a J-beta primer mix. One entry per CDR3 protein, called by TCRdb with MiXCR from the 5' RACE reads. Of approximately 800,000 distinct CDR3 sequences listed, around 25% were seen once; the top ten hold approximately 3.7%. Trimming removed 2 bases from V and 1 base from J; junction bases left unmatched: 13. In germline, CDR1 is DFQATT, CDR2 SNEGSKA (reference sequence). The CDR3 consists of 17 residues. Isolated per sample were at least 6.5 million PBMCs. The sample originates from a study of blood T cells in healthy people across ages. The sample was also linked to a second study, of T cells of mothers and their children.

The chain couples TRBV20-1 to TRBJ2-5, with 7 nucleotides matching TRBD1. The clonotype comes from a boy aged 10-17 years in good health. Sequenced sample: blood. The CDR3 region has the DNA TGCAGTGCTAGACCAAAACCGACCGGGACAGCCCAAGAGACCCAGTACTTC. It encodes CSARPKPTGTAQETQYF.